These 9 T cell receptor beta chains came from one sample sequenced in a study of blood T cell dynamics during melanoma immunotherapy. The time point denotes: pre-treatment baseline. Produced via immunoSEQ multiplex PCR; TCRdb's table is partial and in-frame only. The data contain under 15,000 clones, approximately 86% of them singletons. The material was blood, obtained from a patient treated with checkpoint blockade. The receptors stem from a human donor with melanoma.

The CDR3 sequence: CASSLAPQGQVDEQYF. The CDR3 nucleotides are TGCGCCAGCAGCTTGGCCCCTCAGGGGCAAGTTGACGAGCAGTACTTC. V and J are TRBV5-1 and TRBJ2-7; tentative D call: TRBD1 (6 bases). Trimming cost V 0 bases and J 5 bases, with 18 bases left between them. In germline, CDR1 is SGHRS, CDR2 YFSETQ. CDR3 length equals 16 residues.

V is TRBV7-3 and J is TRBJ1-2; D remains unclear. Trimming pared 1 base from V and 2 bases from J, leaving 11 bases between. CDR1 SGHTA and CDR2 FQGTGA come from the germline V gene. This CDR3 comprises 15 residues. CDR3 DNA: TGTGCCAGCAGCTTAAGATCAGGCGGGAACTATGGCTACACCTTC. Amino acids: CASSLRSGGNYGYTF.

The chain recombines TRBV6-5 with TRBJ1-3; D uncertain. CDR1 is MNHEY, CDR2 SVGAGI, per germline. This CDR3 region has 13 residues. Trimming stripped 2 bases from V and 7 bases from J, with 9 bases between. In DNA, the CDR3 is TGTGCCAGCAGTTACACCACCGGGAACACCATATATTTT. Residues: CASSYTTGNTIYF.

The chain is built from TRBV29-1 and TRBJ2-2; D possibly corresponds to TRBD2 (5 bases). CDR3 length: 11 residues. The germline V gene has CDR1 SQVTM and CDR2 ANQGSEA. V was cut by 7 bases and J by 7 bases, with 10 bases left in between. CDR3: CSGASGGELFF. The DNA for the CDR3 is TGCAGCGGAGCGAGCGGCGGGGAGCTGTTTTTT.

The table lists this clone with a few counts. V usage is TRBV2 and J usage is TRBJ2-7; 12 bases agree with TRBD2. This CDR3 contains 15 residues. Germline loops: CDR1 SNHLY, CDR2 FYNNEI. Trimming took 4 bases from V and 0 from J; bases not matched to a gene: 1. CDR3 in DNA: TGTGCCAGCAGTGTGACTAGCGGGAGCTCCTACGAGCAGTACTTC. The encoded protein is CASSVTSGSSYEQYF.

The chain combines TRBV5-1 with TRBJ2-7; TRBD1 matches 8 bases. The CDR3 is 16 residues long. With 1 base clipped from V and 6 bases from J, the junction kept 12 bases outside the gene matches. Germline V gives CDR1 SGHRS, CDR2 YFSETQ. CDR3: CASSLSGGRSSGEQYF. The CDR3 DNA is TGCGCCAGCAGCTTGTCAGGGGGCAGGTCTTCGGGCGAGCAGTACTTC.

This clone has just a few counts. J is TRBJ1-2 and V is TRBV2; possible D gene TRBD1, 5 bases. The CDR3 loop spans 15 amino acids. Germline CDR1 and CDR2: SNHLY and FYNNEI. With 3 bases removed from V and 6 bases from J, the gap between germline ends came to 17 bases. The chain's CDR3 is CASSEITGTADGYTF. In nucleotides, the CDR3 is TGTGCCAGCAGTGAGATTACAGGTACAGCCGATGGCTACACCTTC.

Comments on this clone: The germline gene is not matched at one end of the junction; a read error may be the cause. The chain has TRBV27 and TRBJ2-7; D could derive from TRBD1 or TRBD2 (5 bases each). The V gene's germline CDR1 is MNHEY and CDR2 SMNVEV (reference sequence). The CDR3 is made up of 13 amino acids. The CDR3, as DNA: TGTGCCAGCAGCCGAGCTTTCCGGGACGCCTTAACATTC. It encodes CASSRAFRDALTF.

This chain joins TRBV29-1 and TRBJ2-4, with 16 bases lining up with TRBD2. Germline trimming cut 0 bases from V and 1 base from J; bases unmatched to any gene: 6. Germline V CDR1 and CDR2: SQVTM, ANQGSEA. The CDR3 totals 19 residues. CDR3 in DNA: TGCAGCGTTGAAGATCGGGGACTAGCGGGAGGGCTGGCCAAAAACATTCAGTACTTC. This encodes CSVEDRGLAGGLAKNIQYF.